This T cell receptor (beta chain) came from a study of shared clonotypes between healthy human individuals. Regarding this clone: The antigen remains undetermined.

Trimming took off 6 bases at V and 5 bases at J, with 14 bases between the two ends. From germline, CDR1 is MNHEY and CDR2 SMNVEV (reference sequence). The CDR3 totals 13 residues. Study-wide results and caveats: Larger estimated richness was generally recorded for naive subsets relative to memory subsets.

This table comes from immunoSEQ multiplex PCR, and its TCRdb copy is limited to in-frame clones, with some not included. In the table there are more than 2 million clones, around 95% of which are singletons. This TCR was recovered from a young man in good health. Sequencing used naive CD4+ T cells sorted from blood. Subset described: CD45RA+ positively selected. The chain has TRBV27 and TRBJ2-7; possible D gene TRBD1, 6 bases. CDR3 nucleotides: TGTGCCAGCAGCTTTACCGGACAGAACGAGCAGTACTTC. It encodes CASSFTGQNEQYF.